This is a list of T cell receptor beta chains from one sample in a study of blood T cells in healthy people across ages. TCRdb redid the calling of the 5' RACE reads with MiXCR, one entry per CDR3 protein. This table has 600,000 or so distinct CDR3 sequences, about 30% appearing once. Sequences were obtained from blood. Receptors were obtained from a woman of 80 years or more in good health. Both conserved end residues are part of each CDR3. Each record gives: clone size, J gene, V gene, D gene, CDR3 DNA, CDR3 protein. The D gene is left open where the match is weak. Part of the rows lack a size; the others show once, few, many or a class for expanded clones.

>.|TRBJ2-4|TRBV28|.
TGTGCCAGCAGTCCCCAAAATATCCAGGGAAGAGAGCAGTACTTC
CASSPQNIQGREQYF
>many|TRBJ2-1|TRBV5-1|TRBD2
TGCGCCAGCAGCTTGACTCAAGGACTAGCGGGGAATGAGCAGTTCTTC
CASSLTQGLAGNEQFF
>once|TRBJ2-7|TRBV28|TRBD1
TGTGCCAGCAGTTTATGGACAGGGGGCTACGAGCAGTACTTC
CASSLWTGGYEQYF
>many|TRBJ1-4|TRBV5-1|.
TGCGCCAGCAGCCTGTCTGTAATCGGGGCAACTAATGAAAAACTGTTTTTT
CASSLSVIGATNEKLFF
>.|TRBJ2-6|TRBV30|TRBD2
TGTGCCTGGAGTCGGCGCGGGGGGATCTCTGGGGCCAACGTCCTGACTTTC
CAWSRRGGISGANVLTF
>many|TRBJ2-1|TRBV5-1|TRBD1
TGCGCCAGCAGCTTGGACGGGGCAGGGGGTGGGAATGAGCAGTTCTTC
CASSLDGAGGGNEQFF
>few|TRBJ1-1|TRBV28|.
TGTGCCAGCGGGTACATGAACACTGAAGCTTTCTTT
CASGYMNTEAFF
>.|TRBJ2-3|TRBV7-2|TRBD2
TGTGCCAGCAGCCTTAGCGGGGGGGCCGGGGTAGATACGCAGTATTTT
CASSLSGGAGVDTQYF
>.|TRBJ2-3|TRBV29-1|.
TGCAGCGTTGTCCGGCGGGGTACCACAGATACGCAGTATTTT
CSVVRRGTTDTQYF
>many|TRBJ1-2|TRBV6-6|TRBD1
TGTGCCAGCATTCTTGCTACCGGGACAGGTCCCTATGGCTACACCTTC
CASILATGTGPYGYTF
>.|TRBJ1-6|TRBV10-3|TRBD1
TGTGCCATCGGTGATGGGCAGGGGGGTGATTCACCCCTCCACTTT
CAIGDGQGGDSPLHF
>.|TRBJ2-3|TRBV11-2|.
TGTGCCAGCAGCTTACGAGGTCCGGGGGCGGCAGATACGCAGTATTTT
CASSLRGPGAADTQYF
>few|TRBJ1-1|TRBV7-2|.
TGTGCCAGCAGCTTATCCTTACAGGGCGGTGAAGCTTTCTTT
CASSLSLQGGEAFF